This is a list of T cell receptor beta chains from one sample in a study of post-analysis software for immune sequencing data. TCRdb analysed the PCR reads with MiXCR anew, one entry per CDR3 protein. The table lists about 570,000 distinct CDR3 sequences, 30% to 40% of them singletons, with around 6% in the top ten. Sequencing was performed on blood. These receptors all stem from a girl aged 2 to 17 with multiple sclerosis. Each CDR3 is given with its conserved first and last residue. Fields, in order: clone size, V gene, D gene, J gene, CDR3 protein, CDR3 DNA. D genes are given only for firm matches. Rows give clone size only sometimes, using once, few, many, or a class for an expanded clone.

clone_size: NA; v_call: TRBV5-1; d_call: NA; j_call: TRBJ2-3; cdr3_aa: CASSLDGSKVDTQYF; cdr3_nt: TGCGCCAGCAGCTTGGATGGGAGCAAGGTGGATACGCAGTATTTT
clone_size: once; v_call: TRBV18; d_call: NA; j_call: TRBJ1-4; cdr3_aa: CASSLRTIRGATNEKLFF; cdr3_nt: TGTGCCAGCTCACTCCGCACCATTCGAGGTGCAACTAATGAAAAACTGTTTTTT
clone_size: NA; v_call: TRBV14; d_call: NA; j_call: TRBJ2-7; cdr3_aa: CASSQALWDEQYF; cdr3_nt: TGTGCCAGCAGCCAGGCCCTCTGGGACGAGCAGTACTTC
clone_size: NA; v_call: TRBV2; d_call: NA; j_call: TRBJ1-2; cdr3_aa: CASSVWGYGYTF; cdr3_nt: TGTGCCAGCAGTGTTTGGGGCTATGGCTACACCTTC
clone_size: few; v_call: TRBV5-5; d_call: TRBD2; j_call: TRBJ2-1; cdr3_aa: CASSLGTSGFYNEQFF; cdr3_nt: TGTGCCAGCAGCTTGGGGACTAGCGGGTTCTACAATGAGCAGTTCTTC
clone_size: NA; v_call: TRBV4-1; d_call: NA; j_call: TRBJ2-1; cdr3_aa: CASSQEPSSYNERFF; cdr3_nt: TGCGCCAGCAGCCAAGAGCCGAGCTCCTACAATGAGCGGTTCTTC
clone_size: NA; v_call: TRBV18; d_call: TRBD1; j_call: TRBJ1-5; cdr3_aa: CASSPPNRGGNQPQHF; cdr3_nt: TGTGCCAGCTCACCTCCAAACAGGGGAGGAAATCAGCCCCAGCATTTT
clone_size: few; v_call: TRBV3-1; d_call: NA; j_call: TRBJ1-1; cdr3_aa: CASSTTENTEAFF; cdr3_nt: TGTGCCAGCAGCACCACAGAGAACACTGAAGCTTTCTTT
clone_size: NA; v_call: TRBV7-9; d_call: NA; j_call: TRBJ2-7; cdr3_aa: CASSLGRYMADEQYF; cdr3_nt: TGTGCCAGCAGCTTAGGGAGGTATATGGCGGACGAGCAGTACTTC
clone_size: NA; v_call: TRBV7-9; d_call: NA; j_call: TRBJ1-2; cdr3_aa: CASSRGAGQEYGYTF; cdr3_nt: TGTGCCAGCAGCCGAGGTGCGGGACAAGAATATGGCTACACCTTC
clone_size: NA; v_call: TRBV3-1; d_call: NA; j_call: TRBJ2-4; cdr3_aa: CASSQALLAKNIQYF; cdr3_nt: TGTGCCAGCAGCCAAGCACTACTAGCCAAAAACATTCAGTACTTC
clone_size: few; v_call: TRBV24-1; d_call: NA; j_call: TRBJ2-1; cdr3_aa: CATSDPAAPQRFF; cdr3_nt: TGTGCCACCAGTGATCCGGCAGCACCCCAGAGGTTCTTC